A single sample gave rise to the 24 T cell receptor beta chains below, sequenced in a study of Ad26.COV2.S vaccination and SARS-CoV-2 variants. Treatment given: around 19 received Ad26.COV2.S at low or high dose, single or two shots; roughly 5 received placebo; per-sample allocation not given. Samples came from day 63 after the first vaccine or placebo injection. TCRdb keeps only in-frame clones here, not all; method: immunoSEQ multiplex PCR. The sample lists around 500,000 clones; 89% were seen once. The material was peripheral blood, obtained in a trial of Ad26.COV2.S vaccine versus placebo. These receptor sequences come from a person aged 18 to 65 who received the Ad26.COV2.S COVID-19 vaccine or a placebo.

This chain links TRBV30 with TRBJ1-2; D gene uncertain. The V end was cut by 0 bases, the J end by 4 bases, with 9 bases between. The CDR3 is made up of 13 amino acids. Germline V CDR1 and CDR2: GTSNPN, SVGIG (reference sequence). The CDR3 reads CAWSVQQFYGYTF. Here the CDR3 DNA reads TGTGCCTGGAGTGTACAACAGTTCTATGGCTACACCTTC.

This chain links TRBV5-6 with TRBJ2-3; D is possibly TRBD1 (6 bases). Trimming left V 2 bases short and J 4 bases short, with 17 bases between. The CDR3 extends over 16 amino acids. CDR1 is SGHDT and CDR2 is YYEEEE in the germline V gene. The chain's CDR3 is CASSLERGRNADTQYF. The CDR3 bases are TGTGCCAGCAGCTTAGAAAGGGGGAGAAATGCAGATACGCAGTATTTT.

This clone was picked up one time. An end of the junction differs from the germline gene, which may be a read error. The rearrangement links TRBV6-1 to TRBJ2-7; 13 bases align to TRBD2. CDR3 length: 15 residues. The germline CDR1 and CDR2 sequences are MNHNS and SASEGT. The CDR3 reads CASSEPLAGGPGGNF. The CDR3 bases are TGTGCCAGCAGTGAACCACTAGCGGGAGGGCCCGGAGGAAACTTC.

This chain links TRBV11-2 with TRBJ1-2; the D is unclear. Germline lookup yields CDR1 SGHAT and CDR2 FQNNGV. With 5 bases removed from V and 3 bases from J, the gap between germline ends came to 16 bases. There are 15 residues in the CDR3. Written as DNA, the CDR3 is TGTGCCAGCAGCCCGAAGTCCGGGCCCTACTATGGCTACACCTTC. Its protein product is CASSPKSGPYYGYTF. Based on the CDR3 plus reference TRBV11-2 and TRBJ1-2, the full variable domain is EAGVAQSPRYKIIEKRQSVAFWCNPISGHATLYWYQQILGQGPKLLIQFQNNGVVDDSQLPKDRFSAERLKGVDSTLKIQPAKLEDSAVYLCASSPKSGPYYGYTFGSGTRLTVV.

CDR3 bases: TGTGCCAGCAGCCGGGGGTCGGGCAGTTCTAACTATGGCTACACCTTC. This sequence encodes CASSRGSGSSNYGYTF. This chain connects TRBV3-1 (or the pseudogene TRBV3-2) to TRBJ1-2; a possible D gene is TRBD1 (5 bases). V lost 4 bases, J lost 0 bases, and 15 bases lay in between. CDR1 is LGHDT and CDR2 is YNNKEL in the germline V gene (reference sequence). This CDR3 is built from 16 residues.

The chain joins TRBV5-4 to TRBJ2-7; 13 bases line up with TRBD2. The V segment lost 3 bases and the J segment 3 bases; nucleotides outside the gene matches: 3. CDR3 size: 15 residues. The germline V gene has CDR1 SGHNT and CDR2 YYREEE (reference sequence). This chain's CDR3 is CASSSGTSGVYEQYF. The CDR3 DNA sequence: TGTGCCAGCAGCTCCGGGACTAGCGGGGTCTACGAGCAGTACTTC. The variable domain in full, with the rest retrieved from reference TRBV5-4 and TRBJ2-7, is ETGVTQSPTHLIKTRGQQVTLRCSSQSGHNTVSWYQQALGQGPQFIFQYYREEENGRGNFPPRFSGLQFPNYSSELNVNALELDDSALYLCASSSGTSGVYEQYFGPGTRLTVT.

This chain links TRBV11-2 with TRBJ1-6; D uncertain. Deletions cut 7 bases from V and 0 bases from J, with 4 bases between. This CDR3 is 13 amino acids long. Germline-derived CDR1 and CDR2 are SGHAT and FQNNGV. For the CDR3, the DNA is TGTGCCAGCACTCCCTCCTATAATTCACCCCTCCACTTT. Residues: CASTPSYNSPLHF.

The chain uses TRBV6-6 and TRBJ2-3; perhaps TRBD2 as D (6 bases). The CDR3 spans 15 residues. Germline V gives CDR1 MNHNY, CDR2 SVGAGI (reference sequence). Trimming left V 2 bases short and J 3 bases short, with 12 bases between. The DNA for the CDR3 is TGTGCCAGCAGTTACGGGCGGGGACCTACAGATACGCAGTATTTT. Translating it yields CASSYGRGPTDTQYF.

The chain is built from TRBV5-1 and TRBJ1-6; D perhaps matches TRBD1 (5 bases). This CDR3 is 14 amino acids long. Germline V gene sequence: CDR1 SGHRS, CDR2 YFSETQ. The V end was cut by 0 bases, the J end by 10 bases, with 11 bases between. DNA for the CDR3: TGCGCCAGCAGCTTGGTGGCAGGGCTATCACCCCTCCACTTT. Translation gives CASSLVAGLSPLHF.

The chain links TRBV2 to TRBJ2-7; TRBD1 or TRBD2 may be the D gene (5 bases each). The CDR3 runs 14 residues. Trimming took 6 bases from V and 2 from J, leaving 14 bases between them. Germline-derived CDR1 and CDR2 are SNHLY and FYNNEI. The CDR3 loop reads CASSETRQTYEQYF. CDR3 DNA: TGTGCCAGCAGCGAAACTAGACAGACCTACGAGCAGTACTTC. The whole variable domain, filled in from reference TRBV2 and TRBJ2-7, reads EPEVTQTPSHQVTQMGQEVILRCVPISNHLYFYWYRQILGQKVEFLVSFYNNEISEKSEIFDDQFSVERPDGSNFTLKIRSTKLEDSAMYFCASSETRQTYEQYFGPGTRLTVT.

V and J are TRBV29-1 and TRBJ1-3; D unclear. The CDR3 covers 13 residues. V lost 2 bases to trimming and J lost 0 bases, with 5 bases between them. Germline assignment: CDR1 SQVTM and CDR2 ANQGSEA. Written as DNA, the CDR3 is TGCAGCGTTGAACAGTTCTCTGGAAACACCATATATTTT. It codes for CSVEQFSGNTIYF.

The V call is TRBV27, the J call TRBJ2-2; D gene uncertain. The V and J ends lost 4 bases and 6 bases respectively, with 21 bases between them. CDR3 length: 17 residues. Per the germline V gene, CDR1 is MNHEY and CDR2 is SMNVEV (reference sequence). The CDR3 nucleotides read TGTGCCAGCAGTTCCCCCCTACTCAAATTAAGCCCCGGGGAGCTGTTTTTT. Protein sequence: CASSSPLLKLSPGELFF.

This chain uses TRBV7-6 with TRBJ2-3; 11 nucleotides line up with TRBD2. V shed 7 bases, J shed 6 bases, and the junction held 6 bases outside the gene matches. The CDR3 totals 14 residues. CDR1 is SGHVS and CDR2 is FNYEAQ in the germline V gene. The CDR3 loop is CASTLGTSGDTQYF. The CDR3 nucleotides are TGTGCCAGCACCCTCGGGACTAGCGGCGATACGCAGTATTTT. Filled out from reference TRBV7-6 and TRBJ2-3, the complete variable domain reads GAGVSQSPRYKVTKRGQDVALRCDPISGHVSLYWYRQALGQGPEFLTYFNYEAQQDKSGLPNDRFSAERPEGSISTLTIQRTEQRDSAMYRCASTLGTSGDTQYFGPGTRLTVL.

The V gene is TRBV5-6, the J gene TRBJ1-6; a possible D gene is TRBD1 (5 bases). CDR1 SGHDT and CDR2 YYEEEE come from the germline V gene. The ends were cut back, 0 bases at V and 4 bases at J, with 11 bases in the middle. This CDR3 has 16 amino acids. DNA of the CDR3: TGTGCCAGCAGCTTGGCTAGACAGATTTATAATTCACCCCTCCACTTT. Its translation is CASSLARQIYNSPLHF.

There are a few counts of this clone. V is TRBV7-2 and J is TRBJ1-1, with D possibly matching TRBD1 (5 bases). V gave up 1 base and J gave up 8 bases, with 11 bases separating them. There are 13 residues in the CDR3. CDR1 is SGHTA and CDR2 is FQGNSA in the germline V gene. CDR3 DNA sequence: TGTGCCAGCAGCTTAGGAGGCAGGACAGAAGCTTTCTTT. Its protein is CASSLGGRTEAFF. The full variable domain, rest sourced from reference TRBV7-2 and TRBJ1-1, is GAGVSQSPSNKVTEKGKDVELRCDPISGHTALYWYRQSLGQGLEFLIYFQGNSAPDKSGLPSDRFSAERTGGSVSTLTIQRTQQEDSAVYLCASSLGGRTEAFFGQGTRLTVV.

The chain couples TRBV3-1 (or the pseudogene TRBV3-2) to TRBJ2-2, with D perhaps matching TRBD2 (5 bases). There are 15 residues in the CDR3. Trimming shortened V by 2 bases and J by 7 bases, and 14 bases separated the two germline ends. Germline loops: CDR1 LGHDT, CDR2 YNNKEL (reference sequence). The chain's CDR3 is CASSQPGYLSGELFF. The DNA for the CDR3 is TGTGCCAGCAGCCAACCGGGATACCTCAGCGGGGAGCTGTTTTTT.

This clone showed up just once. This chain's CDR3 is CASSPQGYGTEAFF. The CDR3 nucleotides read TGTGCCAGCAGCCCACAGGGGTACGGTACTGAAGCTTTCTTT. The rearrangement links TRBV7-3 to TRBJ1-1; 7 nucleotides line up with TRBD1. This CDR3 contains 14 residues. Germline CDR1 reads SGHTA; CDR2 reads FQGTGA. The trim removed 5 bases at V and 5 bases at J, leaving 8 bases unmatched. The full variable domain, with the rest looked up from reference TRBV7-3 and TRBJ1-1, is GAGVSQTPSNKVTEKGKYVELRCDPISGHTALYWYRQSLGQGPEFLIYFQGTGAADDSGLPNDRFFAVRPEGSVSTLKIQRTERGDSAVYLCASSPQGYGTEAFFGQGTRLTVV.

The chain combines TRBV20-1 with TRBJ2-7, with D hard to call. Per germline, CDR1 DFQATT and CDR2 SNEGSKA (reference sequence). This CDR3 contains 13 residues. Trimming removed 3 bases at V and 2 bases at J, with 11 bases between. The CDR3 loop reads CSASGRLTYEQYF. The DNA for the CDR3 is TGCAGTGCTAGTGGCAGGCTAACCTACGAGCAGTACTTC.

The chain recombines TRBV4-1 with TRBJ2-2; 7 bases line up with TRBD2. The length of the CDR3 is 16 residues. V gave up 1 base and J gave up 2 bases; unmatched junction bases: 4. CDR1 MGHRA and CDR2 YSYEKL come from the germline V gene. The CDR3 DNA follows: TGCGCCAGCAGCCAAGTCGTAGCGGGCAACACCGGGGAGCTGTTTTTT. Protein sequence: CASSQVVAGNTGELFF.

The chain is built from TRBV6-1 and TRBJ2-1; unclear D gene. The germline CDR1 and CDR2 sequences are MNHNS and SASEGT. Trimming took off 2 bases at V and 15 bases at J, with 14 bases between the two ends. The CDR3 is made up of 12 amino acids. The CDR3 sequence is CASSELRVVRFF. The CDR3 nucleotides are TGTGCCAGCAGTGAATTAAGGGTCGTAAGGTTCTTC.

The genes are TRBV2 and TRBJ2-7, with a possible D match to TRBD1 (6 bases). V was pared by 6 bases and J by 3 bases, with 18 bases between. CDR3 length: 15 amino acids. Per the germline V gene, CDR1 is SNHLY and CDR2 is FYNNEI. CDR3 sequence (DNA): TGTGCCAGCAGAAGATTGAACAGGGAAAGCTACGAGCAGTACTTC. This codes for CASRRLNRESYEQYF.

This chain connects TRBV13 to TRBJ2-7; the D gene is possibly TRBD2 (6 bases). The CDR3 runs 13 residues. Germline-derived CDR1 and CDR2 are PRHDT and FYEKMQ (reference sequence). Trimming took off 4 bases at V and 2 bases at J, with 9 bases between the two ends. The CDR3 DNA follows: TGTGCCAGCAGCTCGGGACTCCCCTACGAGCAGTACTTC. Protein: CASSSGLPYEQYF.

The chain uses TRBV21-1 and TRBJ2-1; the D call TRBD2 from the table was never checked on the DNA. TRBV21-1 counts as a pseudogene. CDR3 size: 15 residues. CDR3 sequence: CASTRGTSGPDEQFF. CDR3 sequence (DNA): TGTGCCAGCACCCGAGGGACTAGCGGTCCCGATGAGCAGTTCTTC.

This clone came up once. The chain is built from TRBV4-1 and TRBJ2-7; D gene ambiguous. The CDR3 is 14 amino acids. Germline-derived CDR1 and CDR2 are MGHRA and YSYEKL. Trimming cost V 0 bases and J 4 bases, with 10 bases left between them. The CDR3 spells CASSQDLERYEQYF. The CDR3 DNA sequence: TGCGCCAGCAGCCAAGATCTGGAGAGATACGAGCAGTACTTC.